The 2 T cell receptor beta chains reported below all come from one sample, sequenced in a study of blood T cell repertoires in COVID-19. The assay was immunoSEQ multiplex PCR, and TCRdb's table has in-frame clones only and misses some. The data hold some 250,000 clones, with about 90% observed a single time. Material for sequencing was PBMCs or T cells enriched from blood (not recorded which). The receptors come from a human donor in a cohort exposed to, infected with or recovered from COVID-19 (not recorded which). The donor label of this sample is uncertain.

This clone showed up just once. The chain is built from TRBV10-3 and TRBJ2-3, with TRBD2 identical over 15 bases. With V trimmed by 11 bases and J by 0 bases, 9 bases remained unmatched. From germline, CDR1 is ENHRY and CDR2 SYGVKD. The CDR3 runs to 17 residues. CDR3 coding DNA: TGTGCCGTCAAGGGGACTAGCGGGGGGAGTAGCACAGATACGCAGTATTTT. As protein: CAVKGTSGGSSTDTQYF.

The chain has TRBV12-3 or TRBV12-4 and TRBJ1-4; possible D gene TRBD1, 5 bases. The CDR3 is made up of 13 amino acids. V lost 2 bases to trimming and J lost 5 bases, with 6 bases between them. The CDR3, as DNA: TGTGCCAGCAGTTTACAGGGAAATGAAAAACTGTTTTTT. Amino acid sequence: CASSLQGNEKLFF.